The clone carrying this T cell receptor beta chain was found a few times. These data belong to a study of cytomegalovirus exposure and HLA in healthy donors. The germline CDR1 and CDR2 sequences are SGHAT and FQDESV (reference sequence). V was shortened by 5 bases and J by 4 bases, with 11 bases between the two germline ends. The length of the CDR3 is 14 residues. PCR employed 60 Vbeta and 13 Jbeta primers. Generated by immunoSEQ multiplex PCR, the TCRdb table keeps only in-frame clones and is missing some. The sample yields more than 150,000 clones, roughly three quarters seen once. The sequencing sample was made of PBMCs. This sequence joins TRBV11-1 and TRBJ2-2; TRBD1 is a possible D gene (6 bases). This sequence was found in a middle-aged woman in good health and CMV-seropositive. CDR3 sequence reads: CASSTRGSTGELFF. CDR3 bases: TGTGCCAGCAGCACCAGGGGTAGCACCGGGGAGCTGTTTTTT.